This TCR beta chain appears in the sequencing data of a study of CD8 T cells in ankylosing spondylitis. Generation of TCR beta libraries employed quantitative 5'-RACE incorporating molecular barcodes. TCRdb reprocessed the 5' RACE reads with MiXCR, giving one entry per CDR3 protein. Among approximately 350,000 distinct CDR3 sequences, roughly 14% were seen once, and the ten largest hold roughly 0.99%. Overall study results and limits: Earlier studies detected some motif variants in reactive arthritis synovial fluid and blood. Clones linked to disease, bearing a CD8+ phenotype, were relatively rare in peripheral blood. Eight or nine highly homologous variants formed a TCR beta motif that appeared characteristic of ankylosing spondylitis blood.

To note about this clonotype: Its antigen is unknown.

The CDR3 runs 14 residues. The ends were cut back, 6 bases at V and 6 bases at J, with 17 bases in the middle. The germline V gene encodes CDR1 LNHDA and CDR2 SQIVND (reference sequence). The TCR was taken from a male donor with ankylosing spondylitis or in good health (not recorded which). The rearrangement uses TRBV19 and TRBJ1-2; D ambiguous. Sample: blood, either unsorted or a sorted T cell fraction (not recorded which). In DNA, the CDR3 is TGTGCCAGTAGCCTTTTACAGCCAAAGCATGGCTACACCTTC. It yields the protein CASSLLQPKHGYTF.